This passage covers 23 T cell receptor beta chains from one sample sequenced in a study of blood T cell repertoires in COVID-19 (TCRdb year 2020). Receptors were amplified or captured by the immunoSEQ multiplex PCR assay. The clones in this table, taken by TCRdb from immuneACCESS, are in-frame only. Not every clone is retained; where verified, under half of the shortfall comes from an unresolved V gene, and the cause of the rest is unknown. The sample profile shows 150,000 to 180,000 clones; approximately 92% of them were found once. Of the sample, more than 14% falls within the top ten clones. The material sequenced was peripheral blood. These receptors originate from a woman aged 40 to 49 with acute or convalescent COVID-19.

The V and J genes are TRBV10-2 and TRBJ2-3; 14 nucleotides agree with TRBD2. Germline CDR1 and CDR2: WSHSY and SAAADI. The V gene end was trimmed by 7 bases and the J gene end by 3 bases; junction bases not matched to a gene: 6. The CDR3 consists of 16 residues. The CDR3 loop reads CASTEGTSGRTDTQYF. The CDR3 coding sequence is TGCGCCAGCACCGAGGGGACTAGCGGGAGAACAGATACGCAGTATTTT.

V and J are TRBV4-1 and TRBJ1-1; D is ambiguous. This CDR3 spans 17 amino acids. The V and J ends lost 1 base and 1 base respectively, with 16 bases between them. The germline gives CDR1 MGHRA, CDR2 YSYEKL. CDR3 loop: CASSQGVTWFGNTEAFF. For the CDR3, the DNA is TGCGCCAGCAGCCAAGGGGTGACTTGGTTCGGGAACACTGAAGCTTTCTTT.

V is TRBV11-2 and J is TRBJ2-6; D is possibly TRBD1 (5 bases). This CDR3 has 17 residues. Trimming cost V 2 bases and J 2 bases, with 13 bases left between them. Germline-derived CDR1 and CDR2 are SGHAT and FQNNGV. The CDR3 loop is CASSLRGRAAGANVLTF. DNA for the CDR3: TGTGCCAGCAGCTTAAGGGGCAGGGCAGCTGGGGCCAACGTCCTGACTTTC.

The chain is built from TRBV29-1 and TRBJ1-3, with a weak D call TRBD1 (6 bases). This CDR3 has 14 residues. Trimming stripped 6 bases from V and 3 bases from J, with 15 bases between. Germline-derived CDR1 and CDR2 are SQVTM and ANQGSEA. DNA for the CDR3: TGCAGCGTAATTAAAGGGGGTCGTGGAAACACCATATATTTT. It translates to CSVIKGGRGNTIYF. Variable domain in full (rest from reference TRBV29-1 and TRBJ1-3): SAVISQKPSRDICQRGTSLTIQCQVDSQVTMMFWYRQQPGQSLTLIATANQGSEATYESGFVIDKFPISRPNLTFSTLTVSNMSPEDSSIYLCSVIKGGRGNTIYFGEGSWLTVV.

The rearrangement uses TRBV25-1 and TRBJ1-1; 7 bases map to TRBD1. After removal of 3 bases from V and 1 base from J, the junction contained 5 bases not matched to a gene. Germline V gives CDR1 MGHDK, CDR2 SYGVNS. There are 15 residues in the CDR3. CDR3 nucleotides: TGTGCCAGCAGTGACCCGGGACAGAAGAACACTGAAGCTTTCTTT. Its protein is CASSDPGQKNTEAFF.

The CDR3 spells CASSAGLAGGTDTQYF. DNA for the CDR3: TGTGCCAGCAGCGCCGGACTAGCGGGGGGCACAGATACGCAGTATTTT. This chain links TRBV9 with TRBJ2-3, with 13 bases matching TRBD2. This CDR3 is 16 amino acids long. V trimming: 3 bases; J trimming: 1 base; junction bases outside the gene matches: 2. CDR1 SGDLS and CDR2 YYNGEE come from the germline V gene.

The V call is TRBV21-1, the J call TRBJ2-1; no check of the table's D call, TRBD2, against the DNA was made. TRBV21-1 is reported as a pseudogene. The CDR3 is 18 residues long. In DNA form, the CDR3 reads TGTGCCAGCAGCTTGAGGGTCTTTAGCGGGAGTAGGTACAATGAGCAGTTCTTC. The encoded protein is CASSLRVFSGSRYNEQFF.

The V call is TRBV19, the J call TRBJ1-5; 11 bases match TRBD1. The germline V gene encodes CDR1 LNHDA and CDR2 SQIVND (reference sequence). Germline trimming cut 8 bases from V and 7 bases from J; bases unmatched to any gene: 4. CDR3 length equals 13 residues. CDR3 region: CASLGQGAQPQHF. The CDR3 DNA is TGTGCCAGTCTTGGACAGGGGGCACAGCCCCAGCATTTT. The variable domain in full, with the rest retrieved from reference TRBV19 and TRBJ1-5, is DGGITQSPKYLFRKEGQNVTLSCEQNLNHDAMYWYRQDPGQGLRLIYYSQIVNDFQKGDIAEGYSVSREKKESFPLTVTSAQKNPTAFYLCASLGQGAQPQHFGDGTRLSIL.

This chain connects TRBV4-2 to TRBJ2-3, with D perhaps TRBD2 (5 bases). The CDR3 extends over 14 amino acids. Germline V gene data show CDR1 as LGHNA and CDR2 as YNFKEQ. Trimming removed 1 base from V and 7 bases from J, with 12 bases in between. The CDR3 nucleotides are TGTGCCAGCAGCCAAGGTGGAGAGACTAATACGCAGTATTTT. It is translated as CASSQGGETNTQYF.

The chain carries TRBV19 and TRBJ2-7; D perhaps matches TRBD1 (5 bases). CDR3 size: 14 residues. V was clipped by 0 bases and J by 3 bases, with 9 bases between them. The germline CDR1 and CDR2 sequences are LNHDA and SQIVND (reference sequence). The CDR3 DNA reads TGTGCCAGTAGTATAGAGGGGCGCAGCTACGAGCAGTACTTC. It yields the protein CASSIEGRSYEQYF. The whole variable domain, remainder taken from reference TRBV19 and TRBJ2-7, is DGGITQSPKYLFRKEGQNVTLSCEQNLNHDAMYWYRQDPGQGLRLIYYSQIVNDFQKGDIAEGYSVSREKKESFPLTVTSAQKNPTAFYLCASSIEGRSYEQYFGPGTRLTVT.

The chain links TRBV3-1 (or the pseudogene TRBV3-2) to TRBJ1-1; D unclear. Germline CDR1 is LGHDT and CDR2 is YNNKEL (reference sequence). The CDR3 is 12 amino acids. Trimming took off 1 base at V and 7 bases at J, with 7 bases between the two ends. CDR3 in amino acids: CASSQAPREAFF. The CDR3 DNA reads TGTGCCAGCAGCCAAGCCCCCCGTGAAGCTTTCTTT.

This chain connects TRBV11-2 to TRBJ2-3; 7 bases are shared with TRBD1. Looked up from germline, CDR1 is SGHAT and CDR2 is FQNNGV. Trimming at V came to 3 bases and at J to 6 bases, leaving 15 bases not matched to a gene. This CDR3 comprises 17 residues. The CDR3 loop is CASSFRGQDPVFDTQYF. For the CDR3, the DNA is TGTGCCAGCAGCTTTAGGGGGCAGGATCCCGTGTTTGATACGCAGTATTTT.

Written as DNA, the CDR3 is TGCGCCAGCAGCCAAGAAGAGAGGGCCGAGCCTTTAGAGCAGTTCTTC. It codes for CASSQEERAEPLEQFF. V and J are TRBV4-1 and TRBJ2-1; perhaps TRBD2 as D (5 bases). The V end was cut by 0 bases, the J end by 10 bases, with 19 bases between. This CDR3 region has 16 residues. Germline lookup yields CDR1 MGHRA and CDR2 YSYEKL.

The CDR3, as DNA: TGTGCCAGCAGCCCAGGGGGGCTGTACGAGCAGTACTTC. It translates to CASSPGGLYEQYF. The chain combines TRBV3-1 (or the pseudogene TRBV3-2) with TRBJ2-7, with D perhaps TRBD1 (7 bases). V lost 4 bases to trimming and J lost 4 bases, with 11 bases between them. This CDR3 comprises 13 residues. CDR1 and CDR2 from the germline V gene are LGHDT and YNNKEL (reference sequence).

CDR3 bases: TGTGCCAGCAGCTTAGGTCTAGCGGGAGCCCGGTCCTACAATGAGCAGTTCTTC. It encodes CASSLGLAGARSYNEQFF. The J gene is TRBJ2-1, the V gene TRBV7-8; TRBD2 aligns across 10 bases. This CDR3 comprises 18 residues. CDR1 is SGHVS and CDR2 is FQNEAQ in the germline V gene. The junction had 7 bases not matched to a gene; V was cut back by 1 base and J by 1 base.

In this sample, this clone turned up a few times. The V and J genes are TRBV6-6 and TRBJ2-2; TRBD2 matches 10 bases. Germline V CDR1 and CDR2: MNHNY, SVGAGI (reference sequence). There are 18 residues in the CDR3. With V trimmed by 5 bases and J by 0 bases, 9 bases remained unmatched. The CDR3 DNA reads as TGTGCCAGCAGTCTAAACCTCGGACTAGCGGCGAACACCGGGGAGCTGTTTTTT. Translation: CASSLNLGLAANTGELFF.

This chain joins TRBV5-1 and TRBJ1-5; D is ambiguous. CDR3 length: 13 residues. V dropped 0 bases and J dropped 5 bases, with 6 bases sitting between them. The germline V gene has CDR1 SGHRS and CDR2 YFSETQ. The chain's CDR3 is CASSLDSDQPQHF. CDR3 sequence (DNA): TGCGCCAGCAGCTTGGACAGTGATCAGCCCCAGCATTTT.

The chain uses TRBV7-8 and TRBJ2-1; TRBD2 agrees at 7 bases. Germline CDR1 and CDR2: SGHVS and FQNEAQ. Trimming cost V 2 bases and J 7 bases; bases outside gene matches: 11. The CDR3 loop spans 16 amino acids. The CDR3 region is CASSLSKDRGGNEQFF. CDR3 bases: TGTGCCAGCAGCTTATCAAAGGATAGGGGAGGGAATGAGCAGTTCTTC.

This chain uses TRBV5-4 with TRBJ2-5, with D maybe TRBD1 (6 bases). Between the trimmed V and J ends, which lost 0 bases and 4 bases, there was a span of 13 bases. The V gene's germline CDR1 is SGHNT and CDR2 YYREEE (reference sequence). The CDR3 contains 15 residues. As DNA, the CDR3 is TGTGCCAGCAGCTTGGTCACAGGGTTAGGAGAGACCCAGTACTTC. Amino acid sequence: CASSLVTGLGETQYF.

The rearrangement joins TRBV28 to TRBJ2-7, with D hard to call. V gave up 5 bases and J gave up 4 bases, with 3 bases separating them. Germline CDR1 is MDHEN and CDR2 is SYDVKM. The CDR3 loop spans 10 amino acids. As DNA, the CDR3 is TGTGCCAGCAGTCTTTACGAGCAGTACTTC. Amino acid sequence: CASSLYEQYF.

This rearrangement joins TRBV5-1 to TRBJ1-2, with a possible D match to TRBD1 (6 bases). The V gene's germline CDR1 is SGHRS and CDR2 YFSETQ. This CDR3 is 14 amino acids long. Trimming pared 0 bases from V and 7 bases from J, leaving 13 bases between. The CDR3 DNA follows: TGCGCCAGCAGCTTGGGAGGGGGATTTGGTGGCTACACCTTC. Translating gives CASSLGGGFGGYTF.

A single count supports this clone. The chain couples TRBV6-1 to TRBJ2-1; TRBD2 agrees at 7 bases. J lost 6 bases, V lost 1 base, and 3 bases had no gene match. The germline gives CDR1 MNHNS, CDR2 SASEGT. This CDR3 has 14 amino acids. The CDR3 DNA is TGTGCCAGCAGTGAAGGTTGGGAGGGCAATGAGCAGTTCTTC. This sequence encodes CASSEGWEGNEQFF.

V and J are TRBV15 and TRBJ2-1; 9 positions agree with TRBD2. V trimming: 3 bases; J trimming: 5 bases; junction bases outside the gene matches: 11. The CDR3 is made up of 17 amino acids. Germline CDR1 and CDR2: LNHNV and YYDKDF (reference sequence). The CDR3 DNA follows: TGTGCCACCAGCAGGTCATGGACTAGCGTGGGGGACAATGAGCAGTTCTTC. Translation: CATSRSWTSVGDNEQFF.